The next 21 T cell receptor beta chains were all read from a single sample in a study of T cell responses to AZD1222 COVID-19 vaccine. The repertoire was sequenced with immunoSEQ multiplex PCR; TCRdb's copy has only in-frame clones and lacks some. The sample lists 90,000 to 120,000 clones; around nine tenths were seen once. This material consisted of peripheral blood, taken 28 days after the second AZD1222 dose. The receptors here all came from an adult who received the AZD1222 COVID-19 vaccine.

This chain connects TRBV25-1 to TRBJ2-7, with 7 bases lining up with TRBD1. After removal of 7 bases from V and 7 bases from J, the junction contained 16 bases not matched to a gene. Germline CDR1 reads MGHDK; CDR2 reads SYGVNS. The CDR3 sequence is 15 residues long. Here the CDR3 DNA reads TGTGCCAGCATTCCAGCCGGGACAGCATTCGGGGAGCAGTACTTC. Translated, it gives CASIPAGTAFGEQYF.

The chain couples TRBV6-5 to TRBJ1-5; D gene uncertain. The CDR3 has 15 residues. Looked up from germline, CDR1 is MNHEY and CDR2 is SVGAGI. V was pared by 6 bases and J by 4 bases, with 16 bases between. The CDR3 region has the DNA TGTGCCAGCAGCCTTCGTAGCGCATCAAATCAGCCCCAGCATTTT. This encodes CASSLRSASNQPQHF.

This chain connects TRBV4-2 to TRBJ2-7; maybe TRBD2 (6 bases). CDR1 and CDR2 from the germline V gene are LGHNA and YNFKEQ. The CDR3 has 14 residues. Trimming left V 1 base short and J 8 bases short, with 15 bases between. The CDR3 spells CASSQGGSGFKQYF. CDR3 nucleotides: TGTGCCAGCAGCCAAGGGGGTAGCGGCTTCAAGCAGTACTTC.

This chain joins TRBV6-5 and TRBJ1-1, with 11 bases identical to TRBD1. The J segment lost 5 bases and the V segment lost 7 bases, leaving 6 bases of the junction unmatched. The CDR3 contains 14 residues. Germline-derived CDR1 and CDR2 are MNHEY and SVGAGI. In DNA, the CDR3 is TGTGCCAGCAACCTGGACAGGGGGCGTACTGAAGCTTTCTTT. Amino acids: CASNLDRGRTEAFF.

The genes are TRBV2 and TRBJ1-4; D might be TRBD1 (6 bases). The V end lost 10 bases, the J end lost 6 bases, and 24 bases lay between the germline ends. The germline V gene encodes CDR1 SNHLY and CDR2 FYNNEI. CDR3 size: 16 residues. CDR3 sequence reads: CATSTPGAARDEKLFF. CDR3 DNA sequence: TGTGCCACTTCTACCCCAGGGGCGGCGCGTGATGAAAAACTGTTTTTT.

The gene calls are TRBV6-5 and TRBJ2-7; 10 bases agree with TRBD1. The CDR3 is 15 amino acids. Germline loops: CDR1 MNHEY, CDR2 SVGAGI. V lost 4 bases to trimming and J lost 2 bases; unmatched junction nucleotides: 5. The CDR3 spells CASSWGTGVAYEQYF. The CDR3 DNA reads TGTGCCAGCAGTTGGGGGACAGGGGTAGCCTACGAGCAGTACTTC.

The gene calls are TRBV10-3 and TRBJ1-5; 8 bases agree with TRBD1. The germline gives CDR1 ENHRY, CDR2 SYGVKD. The trim removed 4 bases at V and 3 bases at J, leaving 2 bases unmatched. This CDR3 has 14 residues. The CDR3 spells CAISGDRSNQPQHF. The CDR3 region has the DNA TGTGCCATCAGTGGGGACAGGTCCAATCAGCCCCAGCATTTT.

V is TRBV5-6 and J is TRBJ1-5; D ambiguous. The CDR3 contains 14 residues. V gave up 3 bases and J gave up 0 bases, with 7 bases separating them. CDR1 SGHDT and CDR2 YYEEEE come from the germline V gene. The CDR3 sequence is CASSWRYSNQPQHF. DNA for the CDR3: TGTGCCAGCAGCTGGAGATATAGCAATCAGCCCCAGCATTTT.

The genes are TRBV28 and TRBJ2-1, with TRBD2 identical over 7 bases. CDR3 length: 14 amino acids. Germline trimming cut 7 bases from V and 4 bases from J; bases unmatched to any gene: 7. CDR1 is MDHEN and CDR2 is SYDVKM in the germline V gene. The CDR3: CASITGGFYNEQFF. The CDR3 nucleotides read TGTGCCAGCATTACGGGGGGATTTTACAATGAGCAGTTCTTC.

The chain couples TRBV7-9 to TRBJ1-2; no definite D call. V was cut by 5 bases and J by 4 bases, with 14 bases left in between. The germline V gene encodes CDR1 SEHNR and CDR2 FQNEAQ (reference sequence). This CDR3 is 14 amino acids long. The CDR3 nucleotides are TGTGCCAGCAGCCCATTGGCCCTGGGCTATGGCTACACCTTC. This gives the protein CASSPLALGYGYTF.

V gene TRBV28 combines with J gene TRBJ1-5; the D gene is possibly TRBD1 (6 bases). The length of the CDR3 is 15 residues. Germline CDR1 MDHEN, CDR2 SYDVKM. Trimming cost V 5 bases and J 0 bases, with 11 bases left between them. This chain's CDR3 is CASSIGGPSNQPQHF. The CDR3 coding sequence is TGTGCCAGCAGTATAGGGGGGCCTAGCAATCAGCCCCAGCATTTT.

This chain joins TRBV19 and TRBJ1-1; the D is unclear. Germline CDR1 and CDR2: LNHDA and SQIVND (reference sequence). The length of the CDR3 is 11 residues. Trimming left V 9 bases short and J 4 bases short, with 9 bases between. CDR3 sequence (DNA): TGTGCCAGAGGGCTGCTCACTGAAGCTTTCTTT. Its translation: CARGLLTEAFF.

The chain recombines TRBV6-5 with TRBJ1-3; D is unclear. The CDR3 contains 14 residues. V gave up 4 bases and J gave up 0 bases, with 7 bases separating them. Germline V CDR1 and CDR2: MNHEY, SVGAGI. The CDR3 protein is CASSSRSSGNTIYF. CDR3 nucleotides: TGTGCCAGCAGTTCCCGGAGCTCTGGAAACACCATATATTTT.

This clone was seen a single time. The J gene is TRBJ2-7, the V gene TRBV29-1; a possible D gene is TRBD2 (6 bases). Trimming removed 4 bases at V and 5 bases at J, with 18 bases between. The germline CDR1 and CDR2 sequences are SQVTM and ANQGSEA. CDR3 length: 14 amino acids. CDR3 in amino acids: CSVVVGDGEDEQYF. CDR3 sequence (DNA): TGCAGCGTTGTGGTGGGGGATGGGGAGGACGAGCAGTACTTC.

The chain recombines TRBV5-6 with TRBJ1-5; maybe TRBD1 (6 bases). Germline V gene data show CDR1 as SGHDT and CDR2 as YYEEEE. The CDR3 has 14 amino acids. The germline V and J ends were trimmed by 4 bases and 2 bases, with 10 bases remaining between them. Here the CDR3 DNA reads TGTGCCAGCAGCAGGGCAGGGGGCAATCAGCCCCAGCATTTT. Protein sequence: CASSRAGGNQPQHF.

The chain is built from TRBV29-1 and TRBJ1-2, with 8 nucleotides matching TRBD1. Germline values: CDR1 SQVTM, CDR2 ANQGSEA. The CDR3 is 14 residues long. The J segment lost 6 bases and the V segment lost 6 bases, leaving 12 bases of the junction unmatched. This CDR3 reads CSVATLDRVDGYTF. The CDR3 DNA reads TGCAGCGTAGCCACCCTGGACAGGGTGGATGGCTACACCTTC.

The J gene is TRBJ2-1, the V gene TRBV3-1 (or the pseudogene TRBV3-2), with 8 bases matching TRBD2. Germline loops: CDR1 LGHDT, CDR2 YNNKEL (reference sequence). J gave up 6 bases and V 1 base, and 2 bases lay outside the gene matches. The CDR3 contains 14 residues. CDR3 coding DNA: TGTGCCAGCAGCCAAGGCGCGGGGGGCAATGAGCAGTTCTTC. Translating gives CASSQGAGGNEQFF.

V gene TRBV7-8 combines with J gene TRBJ2-5; 8 bases match TRBD2. Germline V gives CDR1 SGHVS, CDR2 FQNEAQ. J was trimmed by 4 bases and V by 7 bases; bases with no gene match: 14. The CDR3 extends over 16 amino acids. This CDR3 reads CASTLPGLDYGETQYF. In DNA, the CDR3 is TGTGCCAGCACCCTACCGGGACTAGATTATGGAGAGACCCAGTACTTC.

V is TRBV7-6 and J is TRBJ1-3, with TRBD1 as a possible D gene (6 bases). Trimming cost V 5 bases and J 7 bases, with 12 bases left between them. Germline V CDR1 and CDR2: SGHVS, FNYEAQ. The CDR3 length is 13 residues. The CDR3 loop reads CASSPGVGNTIYF. The CDR3, as DNA: TGTGCCAGCAGCCCAGGGGTCGGTAACACCATATATTTT.

V is TRBV19 and J is TRBJ2-5; D is perhaps TRBD1 or TRBD2 (6 bases each). The CDR3 length is 14 residues. CDR1 and CDR2 from the germline V gene are LNHDA and SQIVND (reference sequence). V lost 4 bases and J 5 bases, leaving 14 bases between the germline ends. The CDR3 protein is CASSKVTGRETQYF. In DNA, the CDR3 is TGTGCCAGTAGTAAGGTAACAGGGAGGGAGACCCAGTACTTC.

This clone was seen only a few times. The J gene is TRBJ1-2, the V gene TRBV2, with unresolved D. Germline CDR1 SNHLY, CDR2 FYNNEI. The CDR3 length is 13 residues. V lost 6 bases and J lost 1, with 9 bases in between. The CDR3 DNA follows: TGTGCCAGCAGCCACAGCGTTAACTATGGCTACACCTTC. This gives the protein CASSHSVNYGYTF.